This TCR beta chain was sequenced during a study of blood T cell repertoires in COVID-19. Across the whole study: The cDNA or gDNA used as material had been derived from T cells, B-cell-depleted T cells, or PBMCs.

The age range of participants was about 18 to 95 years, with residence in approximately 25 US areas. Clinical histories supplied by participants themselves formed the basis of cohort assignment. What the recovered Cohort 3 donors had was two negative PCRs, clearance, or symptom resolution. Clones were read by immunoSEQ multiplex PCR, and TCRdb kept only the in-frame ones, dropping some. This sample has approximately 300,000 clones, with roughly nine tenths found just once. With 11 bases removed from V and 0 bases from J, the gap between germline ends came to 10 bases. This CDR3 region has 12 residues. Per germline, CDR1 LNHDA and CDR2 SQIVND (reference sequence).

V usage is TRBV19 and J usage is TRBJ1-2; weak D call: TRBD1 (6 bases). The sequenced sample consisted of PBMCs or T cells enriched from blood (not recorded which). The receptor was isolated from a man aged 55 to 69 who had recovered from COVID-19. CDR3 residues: CAANRANYGYTF. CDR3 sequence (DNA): TGTGCCGCCAACAGGGCTAACTATGGCTACACCTTC.